Listed below are T cell receptor beta chains from one sample, sequenced in a study of blood T cell repertoires in COVID-19. Clones were sequenced by immunoSEQ multiplex PCR, and TCRdb holds only the in-frame ones, with some missing. Of over 200,000 clones listed, 88% are singletons. The sequenced sample consisted of peripheral blood. The source of these receptors is an older woman with acute or convalescent COVID-19. The CDR3 runs from the conserved cysteine through the conserved F or W. A D gene is named only where the DNA matches it firmly. Expanded clones get a size class; other rows say once, few or many, or leave the size out.

d_gene	abundance	v_gene	j_gene	CDR3nt	CDR3aa
TRBD2	few	TRBV9	TRBJ2-5	TGTGCCAGCAGCGTAGGATCTAGCGGGGGTGGAGAGACCCAGTACTTC	CASSVGSSGGGETQYF
TRBD1	-	TRBV6-5	TRBJ1-6	TGTGCCAGCAGGCAGGGGGTAAATTCACCCCTCCACTTT	CASRQGVNSPLHF
TRBD1	once	TRBV5-4	TRBJ2-5	TGTGCCAGCAGGGGACAGGGGGTGGAGACCCAGTACTTC	CASRGQGVETQYF
TRBD1	-	TRBV5-1	TRBJ1-2	TGCGCCAGCAGCGGAGGTAGGGACAGGGGATATGGCTACACCTTC	CASSGGRDRGYGYTF
TRBD2	-	TRBV5-4	TRBJ2-3	TGTGCCAGCAGCTTGCTCCTAGCGGGAGGCCGGGGAGATACGCAGTATTTT	CASSLLLAGGRGDTQYF
TRBD1	-	TRBV12-3/TRBV12-4	TRBJ1-2	TGTGCCAGCAGTTCCGGACAGGGCTATGGCTACACCTTC	CASSSGQGYGYTF
TRBD1	-	TRBV7-8	TRBJ2-6	TGTGCCAGCAGCACCGAGACAGGGTACGTCCTGACTTTC	CASSTETGYVLTF
TRBD1	-	TRBV10-1	TRBJ1-4	TGCGCCAGCAGTGAGTCACGGCAGGGGGCAGGAAAACTGTTTTTT	CASSESRQGAGKLFF
TRBD1	-	TRBV7-2	TRBJ2-7	TGTGCCAGCAGCTTGGACAGGGGGCCTTGGCAGTACTTC	CASSLDRGPWQYF
TRBD1	-	TRBV5-1	TRBJ1-6	TGCGCCAGCAGTGGGACAGGGGGCAGTAATTCACCCCTCCACTTT	CASSGTGGSNSPLHF
TRBD1	once	TRBV27	TRBJ2-5	TGTGCCAGCAGCCGAGGGGGCTTGGTGGAGACCCAGTACTTC	CASSRGGLVETQYF
TRBD2	-	TRBV5-5	TRBJ2-2	TGTGCCAGCAGCTTAGGACTAGCGGGGAACACCGGGGAGCTGTTTTTT	CASSLGLAGNTGELFF
TRBD1	-	TRBV15	TRBJ1-4	TGTGCCACCAGCAGAACCAGGGGGCTTAGCGAAAAACTGTTTTTT	CATSRTRGLSEKLFF
TRBD2	-	TRBV2	TRBJ2-1	TGTGCCAGCAGGATAGCTAGCGGGGGCTACAATGAGCAGTTCTTC	CASRIASGGYNEQFF
TRBD2	-	TRBV7-9	TRBJ2-1	TGTGCCAGCAGCTTGAGTGATAGCGGGAGCGGCGAGCAGTTCTTC	CASSLSDSGSGEQFF
TRBD1	-	TRBV3-1/TRBV3-2	TRBJ1-2	TGTGCCAGCAGCCCCGGGACAGACAACTATGGCTACACCTTC	CASSPGTDNYGYTF
-	-	TRBV21-1	TRBJ2-1	TGTGCCAGCAGCAAACCCCCCACGAGCTCCTACAATGAGCAGTTCTTC	CASSKPPTSSYNEQFF
-	-	TRBV28	TRBJ2-7	TGTGCCAGCAGTCGGACGGGGGAGCAGTACTTC	CASSRTGEQYF
-	-	TRBV30	TRBJ2-7	TGTGCCTGGGGGCGGACAGCCCTAGCTGGCTACGAGCAGTACTTC	CAWGRTALAGYEQYF
-	-	TRBV7-2	TRBJ1-2	TGTGCCAGCAGCTTCGGAGGGGCCCGGGGCTACACCTTC	CASSFGGARGYTF
-	-	TRBV6-5	TRBJ1-6	TGTGCCAGCAGTTACGAGCTAAATTCACCCCTCCACTTT	CASSYELNSPLHF
TRBD1	-	TRBV30	TRBJ1-2	TGTGCCTGGAGTCCTAGACAGGGGGCTAACTATGGCTACACCTTC	CAWSPRQGANYGYTF
-	few	TRBV19	TRBJ2-1	TGTGCCAGTAGTATAGATACTACCGGCTCCTACAATGAGCAGTTCTTC	CASSIDTTGSYNEQFF
-	-	TRBV6-5	TRBJ1-5	TGTGCCAGCAGTTCTGACATCCGCGCCACTCAGCCCCAGCATTTT	CASSSDIRATQPQHF
TRBD1	-	TRBV5-1	TRBJ2-1	TGCGCCAGCAGGGACAGGAGCTCCTACAATGAGCAGTTCTTC	CASRDRSSYNEQFF
-	few	TRBV7-6	TRBJ2-2	TGTGCCAGCAGCTTAGATCTCGGGGAGCTGTTTTTT	CASSLDLGELFF
TRBD1	few	TRBV6-5	TRBJ1-5	TGTGCCACCGGGACAGGGCATCAGCCCCAGCATTTT	CATGTGHQPQHF
TRBD1	-	TRBV5-4	TRBJ1-1	TGTGCCAGCAGCGACAGGGGGCGATCGACGTCCGCTGAAGCTTTCTTT	CASSDRGRSTSAEAFF
-	-	TRBV5-6	TRBJ1-2	TGTGCCAGCAGCTTTATTTCCGGGAATGGCTACACCTTC	CASSFISGNGYTF
-	-	TRBV2	TRBJ1-2	TGTGCCAGCAGCCGGGACACTGCCTATGGCTACACCTTC	CASSRDTAYGYTF